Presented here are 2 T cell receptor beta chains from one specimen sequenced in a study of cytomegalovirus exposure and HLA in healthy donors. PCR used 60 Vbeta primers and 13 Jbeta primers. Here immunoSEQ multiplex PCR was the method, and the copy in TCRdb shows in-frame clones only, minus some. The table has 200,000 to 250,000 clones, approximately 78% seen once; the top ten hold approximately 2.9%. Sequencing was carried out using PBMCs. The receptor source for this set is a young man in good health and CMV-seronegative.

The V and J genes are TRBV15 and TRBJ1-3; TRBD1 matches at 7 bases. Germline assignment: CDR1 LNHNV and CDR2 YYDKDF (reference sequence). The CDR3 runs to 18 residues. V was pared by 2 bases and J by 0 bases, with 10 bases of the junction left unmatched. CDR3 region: CATSRKTGQSLSGNTIYF. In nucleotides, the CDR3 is TGTGCCACCAGCAGAAAAACGGGACAGTCTCTCTCTGGAAACACCATATATTTT.

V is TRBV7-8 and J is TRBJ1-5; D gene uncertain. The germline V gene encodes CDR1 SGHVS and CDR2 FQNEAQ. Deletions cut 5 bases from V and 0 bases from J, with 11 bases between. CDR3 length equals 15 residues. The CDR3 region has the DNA TGTGCCAGCAGCCCTAAACGGGATAGCAATCAGCCCCAGCATTTT. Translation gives CASSPKRDSNQPQHF.